The clone carrying this T cell receptor (beta chain) was found a few times. This sample is drawn from a study of T-cell reconstitution after alpha-beta-depleted transplantation in children. Preparation of the TCRbeta library involved a method that used unique molecular identifiers. One entry per CDR3 protein results from TCRdb running MiXCR on the PCR reads. The table records about 460,000 distinct CDR3 sequences, about an eighth of them present only once. The sequenced sample was PBMCs from the stem cell graft donor, obtained from the stem cell graft. This TCR was sampled from a human donor who donated a stem cell graft to a child with combined immunodeficiency.

CDR3 sequence reads: CASSYSGWADYTDTQYF. CDR3 nucleotides: TGTGCCAGCAGTTACTCTGGCTGGGCGGATTACACAGATACGCAGTATTTT. The rearrangement joins TRBV6-5 to TRBJ2-3; D is uncertain. V gave up 0 bases and J gave up 2 bases, with 15 bases separating them. The CDR3 totals 17 residues. The germline gives CDR1 MNHEY, CDR2 SVGAGI.